These T cell receptor beta chains were read from a single sample in a study of blood T cell repertoires in COVID-19. The method was immunoSEQ multiplex PCR; TCRdb's version includes in-frame clones alone and lacks a portion of them. This sample has 90,000 to 110,000 clones, with 85% found just once. Sample: peripheral blood. These TCRs come from a man aged 45-65 years with acute or convalescent COVID-19. CDR3s include the opening cysteine and the closing phenylalanine or tryptophan. D genes are given only for firm matches. Part of the rows lack a size; the others show once, few, many or a class for expanded clones.

NA | TRBJ2-7 | TRBV12-3/TRBV12-4 | 11 | NA | CASSFHYEQYF | TGTGCCAGCAGTTTCCACTACGAGCAGTACTTC
NA | TRBJ2-5 | TRBV7-3 | 14 | NA | CASSSTGGQETQYF | TGTGCCAGCAGCTCCACCGGGGGCCAAGAGACCCAGTACTTC
NA | TRBJ1-1 | TRBV5-6 | 13 | NA | CASSLRGNTEAFF | TGTGCCAGCAGCTTGAGAGGGAACACTGAAGCTTTCTTT
NA | TRBJ2-7 | TRBV11-3 | 15 | NA | CASSLGGGTTYEQYF | TGTGCCAGCAGCTTAGGGGGAGGGACAACCTACGAGCAGTACTTC
NA | TRBJ2-5 | TRBV6-5 | 11 | once | CASKGGETQYF | TGTGCCAGCAAAGGAGGGGAGACCCAGTACTTC
NA | TRBJ2-2 | TRBV2 | 15 | NA | CASSEDGAHTGELFF | TGTGCCAGCAGTGAGGATGGAGCGCACACCGGGGAGCTGTTTTTT
TRBD1 | TRBJ2-1 | TRBV2 | 13 | NA | CASSWTGLSEQFF | TGTGCCAGCAGTTGGACAGGGTTGTCGGAGCAGTTCTTC
TRBD2 | TRBJ2-1 | TRBV27 | 14 | NA | CASKAGGYLNEQFF | TGTGCCAGCAAAGCGGGAGGGTACCTAAATGAGCAGTTCTTC
NA | TRBJ2-7 | TRBV21-1 | 15 | NA | CASSKDADSAYEQYF | TGTGCCAGCAGCAAAGATGCGGATTCCGCCTACGAGCAGTACTTC
TRBD2 | TRBJ2-7 | TRBV3-1/TRBV3-2 | 15 | NA | CASSQGPGGSYEQYF | TGTGCCAGCAGCCAAGGACCGGGGGGCTCCTACGAGCAGTACTTC
NA | TRBJ2-5 | TRBV3-1/TRBV3-2 | 14 | once | CASSQGAGSETQYF | TGTGCCAGCAGCCAAGGGGCAGGGTCGGAGACCCAGTACTTC
NA | TRBJ1-2 | TRBV5-5 | 17 | NA | CASSPYTFSGGFHGYTF | TGTGCCAGCAGCCCCTATACATTCTCGGGTGGGTTTCATGGCTACACCTTC
NA | TRBJ1-1 | TRBV11-3 | 14 | NA | CASSLVTGVGEAFF | TGTGCCAGCAGCTTAGTAACGGGGGTGGGTGAAGCTTTCTTT
NA | TRBJ1-1 | TRBV4-1 | 13 | NA | CASSNRVYGEAFF | TGCGCCAGCAGCAACAGGGTCTATGGTGAAGCTTTCTTT
NA | TRBJ1-2 | TRBV6-2/TRBV6-3 | 14 | NA | CASSSRGGSYGYTF | TGTGCCAGCAGTTCGCGGGGGGGGAGCTATGGCTACACCTTC
TRBD1 | TRBJ1-2 | TRBV6-5 | 14 | NA | CASTPGQGIGGYTF | TGTGCCAGCACGCCTGGACAGGGGATTGGTGGCTACACCTTC
TRBD1 | TRBJ1-6 | TRBV7-2 | 18 | few | CASSLSMGQSLANSPLHF | TGTGCCAGCAGCTTAAGTATGGGACAGAGCCTGGCTAATTCACCCCTCCACTTT
NA | TRBJ2-1 | TRBV11-1 | 16 | NA | CASSLAGAGFYNEQFF | TGTGCCAGCAGCTTAGCTGGGGCGGGGTTCTACAATGAGCAGTTCTTC
NA | TRBJ1-5 | TRBV18 | 14 | NA | CASSPERVTGTQHF | TGTGCCAGCTCACCAGAAAGGGTGACAGGCACCCAGCATTTT
NA | TRBJ2-7 | TRBV5-1 | 14 | NA | CASSGTGFSYEQYF | TGCGCCAGCAGCGGAACGGGATTCTCCTACGAGCAGTACTTC